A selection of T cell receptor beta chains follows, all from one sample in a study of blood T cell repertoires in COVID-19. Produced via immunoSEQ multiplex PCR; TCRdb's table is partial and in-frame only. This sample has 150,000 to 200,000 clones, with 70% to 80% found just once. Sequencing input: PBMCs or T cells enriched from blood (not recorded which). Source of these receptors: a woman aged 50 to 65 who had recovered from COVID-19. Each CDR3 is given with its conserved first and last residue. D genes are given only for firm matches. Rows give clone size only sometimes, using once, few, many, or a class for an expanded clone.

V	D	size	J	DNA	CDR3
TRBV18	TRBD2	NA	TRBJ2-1	TGTGCCAGCTCACCGGTTACTAGCGGGTTCTACAATGAGCAGTTCTTC	CASSPVTSGFYNEQFF
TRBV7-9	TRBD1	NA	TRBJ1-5	TGTGCCAGCAGCTTCCAGGGGGCCGATCAGCCCCAGCATTTT	CASSFQGADQPQHF
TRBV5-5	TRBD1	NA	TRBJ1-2	TGTGCCAGCAGCTCAACCGGGACAGCGCTCTATGGCTACACCTTC	CASSSTGTALYGYTF
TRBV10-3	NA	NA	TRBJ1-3	TGTGCCATCAGTGCCTCAGAGCAGGACACCATATATTTT	CAISASEQDTIYF
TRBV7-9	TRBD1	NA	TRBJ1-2	TGTGCCAGCAGTCCCGGGACAGCCTATGGCTACACCTTC	CASSPGTAYGYTF
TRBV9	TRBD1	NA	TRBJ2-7	TGTGCCAGCAGCGTGGGCTTTATGTTGGGCGGACAGGGGCACGAGCAGTACTTC	CASSVGFMLGGQGHEQYF
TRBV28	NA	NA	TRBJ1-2	TGTGCCAGTACCTCCTGGGGGGGGATTGGCTACACCTTC	CASTSWGGIGYTF
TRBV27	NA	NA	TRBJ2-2	TGTGCCAGCAGTTCTAGCCTGATCTCCACCGGGGAGCTGTTTTTT	CASSSSLISTGELFF
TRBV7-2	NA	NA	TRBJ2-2	TGTGCCAGCAGCTTTGGGAGTAGGACCGGGGAGCTGTTTTTT	CASSFGSRTGELFF
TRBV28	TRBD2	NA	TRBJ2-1	TGTGCCAGCAGGTTTAGCGGGTCCTACAATGAGCAGTTCTTC	CASRFSGSYNEQFF
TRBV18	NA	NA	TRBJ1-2	TGTGCCAGCTCACCGAGGACAGAAACCATGGGCTATGGCTACACCTTC	CASSPRTETMGYGYTF
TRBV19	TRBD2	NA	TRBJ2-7	TGTGCCAGTAGTATTGGCGGGAGTCTGTACGAGCAGTACTTC	CASSIGGSLYEQYF
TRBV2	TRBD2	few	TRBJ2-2	TGTGCCAGCAGTGGATCTAGCGGGATGACCGGGGAGCTGTTTTTT	CASSGSSGMTGELFF
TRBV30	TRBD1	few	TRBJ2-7	TGTGCCTGGAGTGTACAGGGGACAGGGTCTAGCACCGAGCAGTACTTC	CAWSVQGTGSSTEQYF
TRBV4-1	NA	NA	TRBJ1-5	TGCGCCAGCAGCCAAATTTCCGACCATCGGGAGCCCCAGCATTTT	CASSQISDHREPQHF
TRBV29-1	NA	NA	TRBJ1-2	TGCAGCGTCGCAACACGTGACTATGGCTACACCTTC	CSVATRDYGYTF
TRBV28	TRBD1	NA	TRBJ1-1	TGTGCCAGCAGTTTATCTAGGACAGGACTAATGAACACTGAAGCTTTCTTT	CASSLSRTGLMNTEAFF
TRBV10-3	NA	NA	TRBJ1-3	TGTGCCATCAGTGAGTCTGGGGGGGCCCAAAACACCATATATTTT	CAISESGGAQNTIYF
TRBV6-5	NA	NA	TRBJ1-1	TGTGCCAGCAGTTACTCGAGCAGGGGTGAAGCTTTCTTT	CASSYSSRGEAFF
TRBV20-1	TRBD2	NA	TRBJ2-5	TGCAGTGCTAGTAGGCTAGCGGGAGAAAAAGAGACCCAGTACTTC	CSASRLAGEKETQYF
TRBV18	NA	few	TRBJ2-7	TGTGCCAGCTCACCCCCCAGCTCCTACGAGCAGTACTTC	CASSPPSSYEQYF
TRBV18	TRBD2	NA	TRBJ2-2	TGTGCCAGCTCACCTCCGGGAGGGCAACTGAGCGGGGAGCTGTTTTTT	CASSPPGGQLSGELFF